This TCR beta chain was sequenced in a study of metastatic and nonmetastatic thyroid tumors. The wider study: Malignant and benign thyroid patients had repertoires compared in peripheral blood and tumor or nodule tissue. Whole-study findings and limits: Versus benign nodules, malignant thyroid tumors reportedly had significantly higher TCR beta diversity, in blood and tumor.

This clone is medium-sized. As yet, its antigen is unknown. Per the authors' pipeline: The distant-metastasis classifier for papillary thyroid cancer was built from CDR3 differences across clinicopathological groups. TCRdb ran MiXCR on the PCR reads. None of the V and J calls come from the authors' own analysis; TCRdb made them. The table lists about 56,000 clones, 25% to 35% of them singletons. Thyroid surgery was performed in patients who had received no treatment beforehand. Trimming at V came to 0 bases and at J to 6 bases, leaving 5 bases not matched to a gene. The CDR3 has 16 amino acids. Germline CDR1 MRHNA, CDR2 SNTAGT.

V is TRBV6-4 and J is TRBJ2-1; 10 positions match TRBD2. The TCR was taken from a female donor with papillary thyroid cancer or a benign thyroid nodule (not recorded which). Some clones in this sample may be carry-over from other donors' samples. Sequenced input: blood. The CDR3, as DNA: TGTGCCAGCAGTGACTCGGCTAGCGGGGGACCCAATGAGCAGTTCTTC. Encoded protein: CASSDSASGGPNEQFF.